Included here is one T cell receptor beta chain sequence, with context. Reverse transcription of about 0.45 to 1 ug RNA was carried out with random hexamers. The method of amplification for TCR beta CDR3 was immunoSEQ multiplex PCR, covering 54 Vbeta and 13 Jbeta. One entry per CDR3 protein results from TCRdb running MiXCR on the immunoSEQ multiplex PCR reads. Among approximately 180,000 distinct CDR3 sequences listed, approximately 96% were seen once. This record belongs to a study of CD8 T cells in Susac syndrome. V shed 2 bases and J shed 4 bases, with 5 bases lying between them. The CDR3 is 11 residues long. CDR1 and CDR2 from the germline V gene are GTSNPN and SVGIG (reference sequence).

This sequence was found in a human donor with multiple sclerosis. Sample: CD4+ T cells from PBMCs. The chain couples TRBV30 to TRBJ1-2; D remains ambiguous. This chain's CDR3 is CAWSRIYGYTF. The CDR3 bases are TGTGCCTGGAGTCGGATCTATGGCTACACCTTC.